This is a list of T cell receptor beta chains from one sample in a study of OX40 agonist ivuxolimab in advanced cancers. Generated by immunoSEQ multiplex PCR, the TCRdb table keeps only in-frame clones and is missing some. The sample includes 70,000 to 80,000 clones, roughly 85% of them seen just once. The material was CD4+ or CD8+ T cells sorted from blood, obtained in a trial of the OX40 agonist ivuxolimab. These receptors were collected from an adult with an advanced solid tumor such as melanoma, head and neck, liver or kidney cancer. Both conserved end residues are part of each CDR3. The D gene is left open where the match is weak. Size is omitted from some rows. Given values are once, few, many or a class for expanded clones.

cdr3_length | clone_size | d_call | j_call | v_call | cdr3_nt | cdr3_aa
18 | - | TRBD2 | TRBJ2-5 | TRBV7-9 | TGTGCCAGCAGCCCAGACAGGGACCTAGCGGGAGGGCCAGAGACCCAGTACTTC | CASSPDRDLAGGPETQYF
15 | - | - | TRBJ2-1 | TRBV18 | TGTGCCAGCTCACCAGGGCTAGCGCCATACAATGAGCAGTTCTTC | CASSPGLAPYNEQFF
14 | - | - | TRBJ2-3 | TRBV19 | TGTGCCAGTTCGGGCGCAGGCCACGCGGATACGCAGTATTTT | CASSGAGHADTQYF
16 | - | - | TRBJ1-5 | TRBV7-9 | TGTGCCAGCAGCCGCGACAGCGCCAATAGCAATCAGCCCCAGCATTTT | CASSRDSANSNQPQHF
16 | - | - | TRBJ2-7 | TRBV14 | TGTGCCAGCAGCCAAGTGGGGAGGTCATCCTCCTACGAGCAGTACTTC | CASSQVGRSSSYEQYF
15 | - | - | TRBJ2-5 | TRBV5-1 | TGCGCCAGCAGCCACTTGGGGGGAGTAGTAGAGACCCAGTACTTC | CASSHLGGVVETQYF
13 | - | - | TRBJ2-5 | TRBV28 | TGTGCCAGCATAGGAGGTTACCAAGAGACCCAGTACTTC | CASIGGYQETQYF
14 | - | - | TRBJ1-1 | TRBV6-4 | TGTGCCTCAACCAGAGGAGGGGGTATCACTGAAGCTTTCTTT | CASTRGGGITEAFF
17 | - | TRBD2 | TRBJ2-1 | TRBV5-1 | TGCGCCAGCAGCTTGATAACTAGCGGGAGGAGGTACAATGAGCAGTTCTTC | CASSLITSGRRYNEQFF
15 | once | - | TRBJ1-1 | TRBV11-2 | TGTGCCAGCAGCTTAGATAGGCAGGTGAACACTGAAGCTTTCTTT | CASSLDRQVNTEAFF
16 | - | - | TRBJ1-1 | TRBV18 | TGTGCCAGCTCACCACTTCAGGGGCGCCCCAACACTGAAGCTTTCTTT | CASSPLQGRPNTEAFF
15 | - | - | TRBJ1-4 | TRBV6-1 | TGTGCCAGCAGTGAGGGTTCGGGAGGTAATGAAAAACTGTTTTTT | CASSEGSGGNEKLFF
15 | - | TRBD2 | TRBJ2-7 | TRBV9 | TGTGCCAGCAGCGCCAGCGGGAGAAGCTCCTACGAGCAGTACTTC | CASSASGRSSYEQYF
12 | - | - | TRBJ1-2 | TRBV19 | TGTGCCAGTACCACAAGTAACTATGGCTACACCTTC | CASTTSNYGYTF
16 | - | TRBD1 | TRBJ2-7 | TRBV19 | TGTGCCAGTAGTACCCTGGAAACAGGGGGCTACAACGAGCAGTACTTC | CASSTLETGGYNEQYF
15 | - | - | TRBJ1-3 | TRBV19 | TGTGCCAGTCTTTCAGGAGCCCTCTCTGGAAACACCATATATTTT | CASLSGALSGNTIYF
14 | once | - | TRBJ1-1 | TRBV15 | TGTGCCACCAGCAGAGAGAGAGATACTCGTGAAGCTTTCTTT | CATSRERDTREAFF
15 | - | - | TRBJ2-7 | TRBV5-1 | TGCGCCAGCAGCTTGGCCTTGACAGTCTCCTACGAGCAGTACTTC | CASSLALTVSYEQYF
13 | - | TRBD2 | TRBJ2-2 | TRBV29-1 | TGCAGCGTTGGCGGGAGGGGGACCGGGGAGCTGTTTTTT | CSVGGRGTGELFF
13 | - | - | TRBJ1-1 | TRBV5-5 | TGTGCCAGCAGCTTGTATACGGGAACTGAAGCTTTCTTT | CASSLYTGTEAFF
13 | - | TRBD1 | TRBJ2-7 | TRBV29-1 | TGCAGCGCCTGGGACAGGAGCTCCTACGAGCAGTACTTC | CSAWDRSSYEQYF
15 | - | - | TRBJ1-1 | TRBV19 | TGTGCCACACAACACAGGGTCGGTGAGGACACTGAAGCTTTCTTT | CATQHRVGEDTEAFF
14 | - | - | TRBJ1-2 | TRBV4-1 | TGTGCCAGCAGCCAAGAGTCGACTTTCGGTGGCTACACCTTC | CASSQESTFGGYTF
15 | - | - | TRBJ2-2 | TRBV7-9 | TGTGCCAGCAGCTTTAGGGGAGATATCACCGGGGAGCTGTTTTTT | CASSFRGDITGELFF
14 | - | - | TRBJ2-2 | TRBV19 | TGTGCCAGTAGTAAACTGGGGGCGACCGGGGAGCTGTTTTTT | CASSKLGATGELFF
15 | - | - | TRBJ2-5 | TRBV6-1 | TGTGCCAGCAGTGAAGCGGGCGGGTTTCAAGAGACCCAGTACTTC | CASSEAGGFQETQYF
15 | - | - | TRBJ1-1 | TRBV5-1 | TGCGCCAGCAGCTTAGTGACAGGAGTGAACACTGAAGCTTTCTTT | CASSLVTGVNTEAFF
15 | - | - | TRBJ2-7 | TRBV5-1 | TGCGCCAGCAGCTTAGGCCGGGGAGAGCTCTACGAGCAGTACTTC | CASSLGRGELYEQYF
13 | - | TRBD1 | TRBJ2-7 | TRBV10-3 | TGTGCCATCAGTGACAACGACAGGGGCGAGCAGTACTTC | CAISDNDRGEQYF